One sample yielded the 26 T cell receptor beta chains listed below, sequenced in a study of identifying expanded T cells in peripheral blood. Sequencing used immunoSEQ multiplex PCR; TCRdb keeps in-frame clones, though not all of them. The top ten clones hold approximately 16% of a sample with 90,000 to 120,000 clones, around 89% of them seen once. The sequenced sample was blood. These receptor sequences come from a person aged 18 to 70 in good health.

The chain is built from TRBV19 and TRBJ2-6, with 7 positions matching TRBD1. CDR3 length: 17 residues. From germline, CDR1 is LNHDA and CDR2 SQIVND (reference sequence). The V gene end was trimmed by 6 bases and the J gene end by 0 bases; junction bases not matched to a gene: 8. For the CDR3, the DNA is TGTGCCAGTAGGAAGGGACAGTCTCCCTCTGGGGCCAACGTCCTGACTTTC. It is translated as CASRKGQSPSGANVLTF. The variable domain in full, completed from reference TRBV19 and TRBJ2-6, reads DGGITQSPKYLFRKEGQNVTLSCEQNLNHDAMYWYRQDPGQGLRLIYYSQIVNDFQKGDIAEGYSVSREKKESFPLTVTSAQKNPTAFYLCASRKGQSPSGANVLTFGAGSRLTVL.

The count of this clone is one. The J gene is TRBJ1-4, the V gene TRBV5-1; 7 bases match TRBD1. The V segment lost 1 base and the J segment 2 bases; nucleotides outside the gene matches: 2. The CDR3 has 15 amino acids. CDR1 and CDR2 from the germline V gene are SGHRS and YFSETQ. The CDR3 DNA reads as TGCGCCAGCAGCTTGCAGGGACAGACTAATGAAAAACTGTTTTTT. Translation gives CASSLQGQTNEKLFF.

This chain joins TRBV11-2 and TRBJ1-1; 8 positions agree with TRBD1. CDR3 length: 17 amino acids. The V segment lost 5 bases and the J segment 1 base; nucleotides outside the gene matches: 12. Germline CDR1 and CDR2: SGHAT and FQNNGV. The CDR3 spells CASSPNRGVGWNTEAFF. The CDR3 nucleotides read TGTGCCAGCAGCCCGAACAGGGGGGTAGGGTGGAACACTGAAGCTTTCTTT.

CDR3 region: CASSIEGAGFREAFF. As DNA, the CDR3 is TGTGCCAGCAGTATCGAGGGGGCAGGTTTTCGGGAAGCTTTCTTT. The chain carries TRBV6-6 and TRBJ1-1; TRBD1 aligns across 7 bases. This CDR3 is 15 amino acids long. Germline V gives CDR1 MNHNY, CDR2 SVGAGI (reference sequence). J was trimmed by 8 bases and V by 5 bases; bases with no gene match: 14.

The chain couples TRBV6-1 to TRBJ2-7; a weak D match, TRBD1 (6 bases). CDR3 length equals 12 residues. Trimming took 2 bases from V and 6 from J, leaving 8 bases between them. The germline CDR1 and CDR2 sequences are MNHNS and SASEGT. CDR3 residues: CASSETGFEQYF. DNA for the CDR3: TGTGCCAGCAGTGAAACAGGGTTCGAGCAGTACTTC.

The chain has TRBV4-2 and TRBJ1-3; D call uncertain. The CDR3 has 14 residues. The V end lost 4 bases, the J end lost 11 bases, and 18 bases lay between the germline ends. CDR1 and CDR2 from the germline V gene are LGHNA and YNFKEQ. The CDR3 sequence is CASSPPAGSFAIYF. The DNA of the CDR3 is TGTGCCAGCAGCCCCCCCGCCGGCTCGTTCGCCATATATTTT.

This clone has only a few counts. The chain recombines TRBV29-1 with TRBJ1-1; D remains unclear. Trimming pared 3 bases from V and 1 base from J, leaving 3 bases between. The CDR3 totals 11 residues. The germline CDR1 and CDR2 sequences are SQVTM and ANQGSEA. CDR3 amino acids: CSVDTNTEAFF. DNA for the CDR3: TGCAGCGTTGATACGAACACTGAAGCTTTCTTT.

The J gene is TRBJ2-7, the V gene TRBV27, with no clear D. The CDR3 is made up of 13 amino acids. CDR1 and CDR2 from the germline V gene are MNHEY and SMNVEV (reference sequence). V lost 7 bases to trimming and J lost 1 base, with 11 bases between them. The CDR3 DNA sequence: TGTGCCAGCACCTCCGGGTTTTCCTACGAGCAGTACTTC. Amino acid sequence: CASTSGFSYEQYF.

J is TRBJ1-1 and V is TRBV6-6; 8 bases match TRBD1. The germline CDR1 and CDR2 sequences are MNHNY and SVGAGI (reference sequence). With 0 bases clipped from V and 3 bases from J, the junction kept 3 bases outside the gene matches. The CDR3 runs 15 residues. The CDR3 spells CASSYSADRDTEAFF. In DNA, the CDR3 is TGTGCCAGCAGTTACTCCGCGGACAGGGACACTGAAGCTTTCTTT.

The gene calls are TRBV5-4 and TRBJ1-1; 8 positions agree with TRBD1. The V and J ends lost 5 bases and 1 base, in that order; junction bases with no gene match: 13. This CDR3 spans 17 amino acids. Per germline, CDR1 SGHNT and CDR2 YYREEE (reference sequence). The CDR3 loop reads CASSSVQGAPGNTEAFF. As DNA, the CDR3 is TGTGCCAGCAGTTCTGTTCAGGGGGCCCCGGGGAACACTGAAGCTTTCTTT.

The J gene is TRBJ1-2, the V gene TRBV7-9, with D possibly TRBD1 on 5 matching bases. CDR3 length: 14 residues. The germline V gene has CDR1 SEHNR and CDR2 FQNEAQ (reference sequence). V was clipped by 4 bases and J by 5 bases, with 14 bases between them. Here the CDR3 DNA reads TGTGCCAGCAGCTCCGAATTGGGGGTATATGGCTACACCTTC. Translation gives CASSSELGVYGYTF.

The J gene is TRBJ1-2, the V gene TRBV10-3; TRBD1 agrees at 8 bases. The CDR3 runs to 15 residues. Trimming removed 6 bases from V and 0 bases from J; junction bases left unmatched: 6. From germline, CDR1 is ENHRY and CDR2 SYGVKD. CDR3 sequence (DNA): TGTGCCATCAGGACCGGGACAGGACCTAACTATGGCTACACCTTC. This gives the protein CAIRTGTGPNYGYTF.

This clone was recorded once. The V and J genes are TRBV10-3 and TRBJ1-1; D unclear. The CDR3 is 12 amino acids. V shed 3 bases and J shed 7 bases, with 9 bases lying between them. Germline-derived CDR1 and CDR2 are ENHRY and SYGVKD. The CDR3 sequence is CAISEFVGEAFF. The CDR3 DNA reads TGTGCCATCAGTGAATTCGTGGGTGAAGCTTTCTTT.

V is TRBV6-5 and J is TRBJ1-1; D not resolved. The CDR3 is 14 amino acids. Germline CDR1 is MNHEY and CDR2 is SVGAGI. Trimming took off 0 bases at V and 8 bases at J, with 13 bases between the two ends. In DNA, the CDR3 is TGTGCCAGCAGTTACTCGGAGGCCGAGCCGGAAGCTTTCTTT. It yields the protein CASSYSEAEPEAFF.

CDR3 DNA sequence: TGTGCCAGCAAGGGTTCCGGGGAGCTGTTTTTT. Protein: CASKGSGELFF. The rearrangement joins TRBV2 to TRBJ2-2; D remains unclear. Trimming shortened V by 7 bases and J by 6 bases, and 6 bases separated the two germline ends. CDR3 length equals 11 residues. CDR1 and CDR2 (germline): SNHLY, FYNNEI.

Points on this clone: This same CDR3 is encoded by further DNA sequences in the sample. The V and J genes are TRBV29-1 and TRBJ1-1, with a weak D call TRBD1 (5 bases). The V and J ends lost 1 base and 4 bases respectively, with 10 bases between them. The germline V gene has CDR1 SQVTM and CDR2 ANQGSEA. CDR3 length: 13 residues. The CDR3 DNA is TGCAGCGTTGAAGGCCAGGGTGGCACTGAAGCTTTCTTT. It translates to CSVEGQGGTEAFF. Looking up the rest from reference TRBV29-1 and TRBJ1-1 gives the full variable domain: SAVISQKPSRDICQRGTSLTIQCQVDSQVTMMFWYRQQPGQSLTLIATANQGSEATYESGFVIDKFPISRPNLTFSTLTVSNMSPEDSSIYLCSVEGQGGTEAFFGQGTRLTVV.

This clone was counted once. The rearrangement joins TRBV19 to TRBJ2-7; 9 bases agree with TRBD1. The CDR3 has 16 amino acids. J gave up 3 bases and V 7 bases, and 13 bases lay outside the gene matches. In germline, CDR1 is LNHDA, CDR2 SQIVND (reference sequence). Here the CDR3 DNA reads TGTGCCAGTACCAGACCCCGGGACAGGGCGAGCTACGAGCAGTACTTC. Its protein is CASTRPRDRASYEQYF.

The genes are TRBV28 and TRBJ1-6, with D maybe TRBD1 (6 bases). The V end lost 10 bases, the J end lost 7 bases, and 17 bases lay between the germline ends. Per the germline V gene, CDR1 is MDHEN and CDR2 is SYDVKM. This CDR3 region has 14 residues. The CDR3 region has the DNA TGTGCCACCCTGAGGTTTCAGGGGAATTCACCCCTCCACTTT. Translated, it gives CATLRFQGNSPLHF.

The CDR3 reads CASSPTSGGATDTQYF. In DNA form, the CDR3 reads TGTGCCAGCTCACCAACTAGCGGGGGGGCGACAGATACGCAGTATTTT. The chain recombines TRBV18 with TRBJ2-3, with 13 bases lining up with TRBD2. Germline CDR1 and CDR2: KGHSH and LQKENI. The CDR3 spans 16 residues. Trimming took 2 bases from V and 3 from J; bases not matched to a gene: 2.

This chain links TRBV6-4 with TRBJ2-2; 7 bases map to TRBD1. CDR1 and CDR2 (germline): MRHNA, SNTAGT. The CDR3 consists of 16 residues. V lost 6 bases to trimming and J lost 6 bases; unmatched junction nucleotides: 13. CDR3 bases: TGTGCCAGCAGAAACACAAACAGGGGTTCGGCCGGGGAGCTGTTTTTT. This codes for CASRNTNRGSAGELFF.

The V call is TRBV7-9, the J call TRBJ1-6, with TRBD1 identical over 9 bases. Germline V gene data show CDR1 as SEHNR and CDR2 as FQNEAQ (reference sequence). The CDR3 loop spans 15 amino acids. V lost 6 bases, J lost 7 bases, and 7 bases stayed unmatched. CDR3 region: CASSLADRGNSPLHF. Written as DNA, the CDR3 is TGTGCCAGCAGTTTGGCCGACAGGGGGAATTCACCCCTCCACTTT.

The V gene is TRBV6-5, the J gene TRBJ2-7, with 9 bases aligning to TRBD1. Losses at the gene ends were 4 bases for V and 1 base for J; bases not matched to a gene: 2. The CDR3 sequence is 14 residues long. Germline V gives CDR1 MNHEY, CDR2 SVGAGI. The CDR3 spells CASSFGQGSYEQYF. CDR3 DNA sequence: TGTGCCAGCAGTTTTGGACAGGGGTCCTACGAGCAGTACTTC.

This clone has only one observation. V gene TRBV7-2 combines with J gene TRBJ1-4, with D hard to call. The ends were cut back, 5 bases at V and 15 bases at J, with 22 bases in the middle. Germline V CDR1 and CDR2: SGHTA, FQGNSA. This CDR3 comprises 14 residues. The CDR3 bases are TGTGCCAGCAGCGAAGGGTTGATCAGTACCAAATTGTTTTTT. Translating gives CASSEGLISTKLFF.

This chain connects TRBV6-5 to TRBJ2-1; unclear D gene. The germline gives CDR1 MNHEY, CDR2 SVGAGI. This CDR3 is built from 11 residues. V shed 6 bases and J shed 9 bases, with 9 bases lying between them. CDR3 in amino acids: CASSPGREQFF. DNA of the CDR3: TGTGCCAGCAGCCCCGGTCGTGAGCAGTTCTTC.

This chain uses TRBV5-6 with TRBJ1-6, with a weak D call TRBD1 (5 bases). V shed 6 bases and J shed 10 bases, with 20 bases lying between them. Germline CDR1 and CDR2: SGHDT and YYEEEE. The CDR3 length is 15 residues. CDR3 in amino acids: CASNNGGSLNSPLHF. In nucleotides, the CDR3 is TGTGCCAGCAACAATGGGGGGTCGTTAAACTCACCCCTCCACTTT.

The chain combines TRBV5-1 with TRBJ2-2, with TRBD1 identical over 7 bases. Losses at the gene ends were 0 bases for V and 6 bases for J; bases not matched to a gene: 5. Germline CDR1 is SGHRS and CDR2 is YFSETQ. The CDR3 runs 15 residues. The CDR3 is CASSLAQGVPGELFF. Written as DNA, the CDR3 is TGCGCCAGCAGCTTGGCCCAGGGGGTTCCCGGGGAGCTGTTTTTT. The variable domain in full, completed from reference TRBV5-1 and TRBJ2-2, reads KAGVTQTPRYLIKTRGQQVTLSCSPISGHRSVSWYQQTPGQGLQFLFEYFSETQRNKGNFPGRFSGRQFSNSRSEMNVSTLELGDSALYLCASSLAQGVPGELFFGEGSRLTVL.